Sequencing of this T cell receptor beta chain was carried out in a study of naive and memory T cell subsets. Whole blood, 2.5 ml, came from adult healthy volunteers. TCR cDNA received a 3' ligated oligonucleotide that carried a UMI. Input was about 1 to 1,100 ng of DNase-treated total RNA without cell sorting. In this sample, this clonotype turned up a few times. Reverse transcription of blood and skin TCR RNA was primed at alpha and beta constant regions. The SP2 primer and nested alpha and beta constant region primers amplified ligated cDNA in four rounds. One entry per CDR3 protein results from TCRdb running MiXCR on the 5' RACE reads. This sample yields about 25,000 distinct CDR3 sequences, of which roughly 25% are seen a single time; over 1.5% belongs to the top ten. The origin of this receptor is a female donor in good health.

The CDR3 DNA sequence: TGCAGCGTTTACAGGGACTACGAGCAGTACTTC. It codes for CSVYRDYEQYF. This chain links TRBV29-1 with TRBJ2-7; tentatively, D is TRBD1 (6 bases). This CDR3 has 11 amino acids. Germline CDR1 is SQVTM and CDR2 is ANQGSEA. V was clipped by 5 bases and J by 3 bases, with 8 bases between them.